The 21 T cell receptor beta chains listed next were all sequenced from one sample in a study of blood T cell repertoires in COVID-19. The method was immunoSEQ multiplex PCR; TCRdb's version includes in-frame clones alone and lacks a portion of them. Of hundreds of thousands of clones in the sample, 75% to 90% are singletons; the top ten hold roughly 1.4%. Sequenced: peripheral blood. These receptors were collected from a woman younger than 45 with active or convalescent COVID-19.

The chain carries TRBV12-3 or TRBV12-4 and TRBJ1-1, with TRBD1 matching 9 bases. The CDR3 is made up of 12 amino acids. Trimming removed 4 bases from V and 10 bases from J; junction bases left unmatched: 4. The CDR3 reads CASSSGQGRAFF. The CDR3 DNA sequence: TGTGCCAGCAGTTCCGGACAGGGGAGAGCTTTCTTT.

This clone showed up just a few times. The chain joins TRBV27 to TRBJ1-1; D not certain. Looked up from germline, CDR1 is MNHEY and CDR2 is SMNVEV (reference sequence). The CDR3 is 15 amino acids. V was cut by 6 bases and J by 3 bases, with 17 bases left in between. CDR3 amino acids: CASSPRTGRDTEAFF. As DNA, the CDR3 is TGTGCCAGCAGCCCCAGGACCGGGAGGGACACTGAAGCTTTCTTT.

The V gene is TRBV27, the J gene TRBJ2-3, with 9 bases that match TRBD2. Trimming removed 3 bases from V and 5 bases from J; junction bases left unmatched: 21. The CDR3 consists of 20 residues. Germline V gives CDR1 MNHEY, CDR2 SMNVEV (reference sequence). The DNA of the CDR3 is TGTGCCAGCAGTTTTCTTCGCGGGAGGGCCAAAGAAGAGTTTGGAGATACGCAGTATTTT. It translates to CASSFLRGRAKEEFGDTQYF.

This sequence joins TRBV6-4 and TRBJ1-2, with 9 nucleotides matching TRBD1. This CDR3 has 15 residues. With V trimmed by 6 bases and J by 4 bases, 9 bases remained unmatched. Germline CDR1 MRHNA, CDR2 SNTAGT. Here the CDR3 DNA reads TGTGCCAGCAGGATGGGACAGGGAGGAAGCTATGGCTACACCTTC. Amino acids: CASRMGQGGSYGYTF.

This chain connects TRBV3-1 (or the pseudogene TRBV3-2) to TRBJ1-4; a possible D gene is TRBD1 (5 bases). The CDR3 length is 15 residues. Trimming left V 1 base short and J 10 bases short, with 16 bases between. Germline CDR1 reads LGHDT; CDR2 reads YNNKEL (reference sequence). CDR3 sequence (DNA): TGTGCCAGCAGCCAAGTGTCCAGGTTGCAGGGAAAACTGTTTTTT. As protein: CASSQVSRLQGKLFF.

V gene TRBV28 combines with J gene TRBJ2-7, with TRBD2 as a possible D gene (5 bases). In germline, CDR1 is MDHEN, CDR2 SYDVKM. The CDR3 length is 14 residues. V lost 3 bases to trimming and J lost 3 bases, with 12 bases between them. CDR3 bases: TGTGCCAGCAGTTTCGGAGGACTCCTCTACGAGCAGTACTTC. It is translated as CASSFGGLLYEQYF.

This clone was seen a handful of times. The chain combines TRBV2 with TRBJ1-5; TRBD1 aligns across 7 bases. Germline V gene lookup returns CDR1 SNHLY and CDR2 FYNNEI. V dropped 6 bases and J dropped 0; count of bases not matched to a gene: 5. The CDR3 is 15 residues long. The CDR3 loop reads CASRDRDYSNQPQHF. The DNA for the CDR3 is TGTGCCAGCAGAGACAGGGATTATAGCAATCAGCCCCAGCATTTT. Filled out from reference TRBV2 and TRBJ1-5, the complete variable domain reads EPEVTQTPSHQVTQMGQEVILRCVPISNHLYFYWYRQILGQKVEFLVSFYNNEISEKSEIFDDQFSVERPDGSNFTLKIRSTKLEDSAMYFCASRDRDYSNQPQHFGDGTRLSIL.

The CDR3 DNA reads TGTGCCAGCAGCAACGGGACAGCTCAAGAGACCCAGTACTTC. The encoded protein is CASSNGTAQETQYF. The J gene is TRBJ2-5, the V gene TRBV21-1; the table's TRBD1 call for D was not verified on the DNA. TRBV21-1 corresponds to a pseudogene. The CDR3 extends over 14 amino acids.

This chain joins TRBV13 and TRBJ1-4; possibly TRBD1 for D (5 bases). Per germline, CDR1 PRHDT and CDR2 FYEKMQ (reference sequence). V was cut by 4 bases and J by 2 bases, with 14 bases left in between. This CDR3 contains 16 residues. The CDR3 DNA reads TGTGCCAGCAGCTCCGCAGGGATCGGGACTAATGAAAAACTGTTTTTT. This gives the protein CASSSAGIGTNEKLFF.

This clone was observed once. This sample includes further DNA sequences coding for the same CDR3. The chain is built from TRBV11-2 and TRBJ2-7; D is unresolved. The germline V and J ends were trimmed by 1 base and 4 bases, with 8 bases remaining between them. The germline V gene has CDR1 SGHAT and CDR2 FQNNGV. This CDR3 is built from 13 residues. In DNA, the CDR3 is TGTGCCAGCAGCTTAGGCCCCAGTTACGAGCAGTACTTC. Protein: CASSLGPSYEQYF.

This chain connects TRBV10-3 to TRBJ2-7; no firm D call. This CDR3 has 11 amino acids. The V gene lost 8 bases and the J gene lost 3 bases, with 8 bases spanning the gap. Germline-derived CDR1 and CDR2 are ENHRY and SYGVKD. The CDR3 region is CAIGMSYEQYF. CDR3 nucleotide sequence: TGTGCCATCGGTATGAGCTACGAGCAGTACTTC.

This clone has just one count. Additional DNA sequences in this sample encode the identical CDR3. This chain joins TRBV4-1 and TRBJ1-2, with TRBD1 matching 7 bases. Trimming cost V 3 bases and J 4 bases; bases outside gene matches: 11. Germline CDR1 reads MGHRA; CDR2 reads YSYEKL. The CDR3 has 16 amino acids. The CDR3 DNA is TGCGCCAGCAGCCACGGTGGGACAGACCCAGGCTATGGCTACACCTTC. Protein sequence: CASSHGGTDPGYGYTF.

This chain uses TRBV5-4 with TRBJ2-5, with 11 bases that match TRBD2. The germline V gene has CDR1 SGHNT and CDR2 YYREEE (reference sequence). CDR3 length equals 15 residues. The trim removed 0 bases at V and 4 bases at J, leaving 2 bases unmatched. The CDR3 DNA reads TGTGCCAGCAGCTTGGCGACTAGCGGGGTAGAGACCCAGTACTTC. This encodes CASSLATSGVETQYF.

About this clone: Other DNA sequences in the same sample also yield this CDR3. The CDR3 protein is CASSLSGTSSYEQYF. CDR3 bases: TGTGCCAGCAGTTTATCGGGGACAAGCTCCTACGAGCAGTACTTC. V is TRBV27 and J is TRBJ2-7; D is perhaps TRBD1 (6 bases). CDR3 length equals 15 residues. Germline V gene data show CDR1 as MNHEY and CDR2 as SMNVEV (reference sequence). The ends were cut back, 0 bases at V and 0 bases at J, with 9 bases in the middle.

The genes are TRBV6-1 and TRBJ2-7; tentatively, D is TRBD1 (6 bases). This CDR3 region has 15 residues. Trimming removed 1 base from V and 1 base from J, with 11 bases in between. Per germline, CDR1 MNHNS and CDR2 SASEGT. This CDR3 is CASSEDRALSYEQYF. The CDR3 coding sequence is TGTGCCAGCAGTGAAGACAGGGCCTTATCCTACGAGCAGTACTTC.

The chain couples TRBV15 to TRBJ1-3, with a tentative D call TRBD1 (6 bases). The CDR3 runs to 14 residues. With 3 bases removed from V and 4 bases from J, the gap between germline ends came to 10 bases. CDR1 is LNHNV and CDR2 is YYDKDF in the germline V gene (reference sequence). CDR3: CATSRGQTGNTIYF. In nucleotides, the CDR3 is TGTGCCACCAGCAGGGGACAAACCGGAAACACCATATATTTT.

This chain joins TRBV15 and TRBJ1-6, with 8 bases that match TRBD1. Germline CDR1 reads LNHNV; CDR2 reads YYDKDF (reference sequence). Germline trimming cut 1 base from V and 10 bases from J; bases unmatched to any gene: 9. This CDR3 spans 16 amino acids. The CDR3 loop is CATSRVGQGNGSPLHF. The CDR3 coding sequence is TGTGCCACCAGCAGAGTAGGACAGGGAAACGGATCACCCCTCCACTTT.

This sequence joins TRBV10-2 and TRBJ1-3, with unresolved D. V shed 8 bases and J shed 0 bases, with 8 bases lying between them. The length of the CDR3 is 13 residues. Germline CDR1 reads WSHSY; CDR2 reads SAAADI. The CDR3, as DNA: TGCGCCAGCTGCAGGTTCTCTGGAAACACCATATATTTT. Translation gives CASCRFSGNTIYF.

In its sample, this clone was seen a few times. V and J are TRBV5-5 and TRBJ2-7, with 9 bases fitting TRBD2. V dropped 4 bases and J dropped 4; count of bases not matched to a gene: 12. Germline V gives CDR1 SGHKS, CDR2 YYEKEE (reference sequence). This CDR3 region has 16 residues. The CDR3 region is CASSRALAGAEYEQYF. In DNA form, the CDR3 reads TGTGCCAGCAGCCGGGCGTTAGCGGGAGCGGAATACGAGCAGTACTTC.

The rearrangement uses TRBV11-2 and TRBJ2-5; 11 bases map to TRBD2. Germline CDR1 SGHAT, CDR2 FQNNGV. With V trimmed by 5 bases and J by 1 base, 3 bases remained unmatched. The CDR3 loop spans 15 amino acids. The CDR3 DNA reads as TGTGCCAGCAGCGGGACTAGCGGAGTCCAAGAGACCCAGTACTTC. Its protein is CASSGTSGVQETQYF.

This clone was seen only once. The chain employs TRBV4-1 and TRBJ2-3, with D possibly matching TRBD2 (5 bases). Trimming took 4 bases from V and 4 from J, leaving 15 bases between them. The germline V gene has CDR1 MGHRA and CDR2 YSYEKL. The CDR3 has 15 residues. The CDR3 spells CASSLIPGVADTQYF. The CDR3 nucleotides read TGCGCCAGCAGCCTTATTCCCGGGGTGGCAGATACGCAGTATTTT.